A single T cell receptor beta chain is shown here with its context. Its specificity is unknown. The CDR3 end falls 3 residues outside the read, so it is completed with the germline J gene. TCRdb's table, derived via immunoSEQ multiplex PCR, lists solely in-frame clones and lacks some. This sample's clone table lists approximately 35,000 clones. The data belong to a study of T cells in women clearing cervical HPV infection. Study results and limitations: Effector/memory and HPV-specific T cells were not isolated, and association timing is unknown. Unknown T-cell numbers per sample may underlie the richness differences.

The CDR3 is made up of 15 amino acids. The germline V gene has CDR1 MNHEY and CDR2 SVGEGT. The clonotype originates from a woman aged 18-70 years with a cervical HPV16 infection that either progressed to CIN3+ or cleared (not recorded which). The sample was blood buffy coat. The J gene is TRBJ2-3, the V gene TRBV6-2 or TRBV6-3; D is possibly TRBD1 or TRBD2 (5 bases each). CDR3 sequence reads: CASALQGREWKTQYF. The CDR3 bases that were read are TGTGCCAGTGCGCTCCAGGGCAGGGAGTGGAAGACG.